A selection of T cell receptor beta chains follows, all from one sample in a study of post-analysis software for immune sequencing data. TCRdb ran MiXCR on the PCR reads and lists one entry per CDR3 protein. The data hold 350,000 to 500,000 distinct CDR3 sequences, with 39% observed a single time. Sample: blood. Every receptor here comes from a girl between 2 and 10 years old with multiple sclerosis. The CDR3 runs from the conserved cysteine through the conserved F or W. A D gene is named only where the DNA matches it firmly. A row's size may be missing; if present it is once, few, many or a size class.

j_gene | abundance | v_gene | d_gene | CDR3nt | CDR3aa
TRBJ1-4 | once | TRBV28 | NA | TGTGCCAGCAGTCATTCAGGCCAGGGTGGTGAAAAACTGTTTTTT | CASSHSGQGGEKLFF
TRBJ2-5 | once | TRBV12-3/TRBV12-4 | NA | TGTGCCAGCACTCCTAAGGGGGAATTCGGCCAAGAGACCCAGTACTTC | CASTPKGEFGQETQYF
TRBJ1-5 | few | TRBV12-3/TRBV12-4 | NA | TGTGCCAGCAGTTTACAGGGTGGTTATCAGCCCCAGCATTTT | CASSLQGGYQPQHF
TRBJ2-7 | NA | TRBV20-1 | NA | TGCAGTGCTAGAGGAAACAGGGACTACGAGCAGTACTTC | CSARGNRDYEQYF
TRBJ2-7 | NA | TRBV20-1 | NA | TGCAGTGCTAGAGGTCCCGACCTCACAGGGTACCCGAGCTTCGAGCAGTACTTC | CSARGPDLTGYPSFEQYF
TRBJ1-1 | few | TRBV5-1 | TRBD1 | TGCGCCAGCAGCTTGGGTTTCACAGGGGGGAACACTGAAGCTTTCTTT | CASSLGFTGGNTEAFF
TRBJ2-6 | NA | TRBV5-5 | NA | TGTGCCAGCAGCTTCGGGGCAGGGCCCTCTGGGGCCAACGTCCTGACTTTC | CASSFGAGPSGANVLTF
TRBJ2-7 | NA | TRBV28 | TRBD1 | TGTGCCAGCAGTCAGGACAGGAACGTCCTTCGGGCCCAGTACTTC | CASSQDRNVLRAQYF
TRBJ2-3 | few | TRBV29-1 | NA | TGCAGCGGGATACACACAGATACGCAGTATTTT | CSGIHTDTQYF
TRBJ1-4 | few | TRBV7-2 | NA | TGTGCCAGCAGCACCCAGGGATGGCCGGAAAAACTGTTTTTT | CASSTQGWPEKLFF
TRBJ2-3 | NA | TRBV20-1 | NA | TGCAGTGCGGAGTCCTATGGCAGGATTCTGACAGATACGCAGTATTTT | CSAESYGRILTDTQYF
TRBJ2-1 | NA | TRBV19 | TRBD2 | TGTGCCAGTAGCCCACGGGGGACTAGCTTTTGGCATGAGCAGTTCTTC | CASSPRGTSFWHEQFF
TRBJ2-6 | NA | TRBV6-5 | NA | TGTGCCAGCAGTTCCCTCGTCTTGCCTGGGGCCAACGTCCTGACTTTC | CASSSLVLPGANVLTF
TRBJ2-7 | few | TRBV7-9 | NA | TGTGCCAGCAGCCCCTCGACAGCCACCGGAGAGCAGTACTTC | CASSPSTATGEQYF
TRBJ2-7 | NA | TRBV24-1 | NA | TGTGCCACCAGTGACGGGGATGAGCAGTACTTC | CATSDGDEQYF
TRBJ2-5 | NA | TRBV3-1 | NA | TGTGCCAGCAGCTCAGTTAGGACTCTTCAAGAGACCCAGTACTTC | CASSSVRTLQETQYF
TRBJ2-7 | NA | TRBV11-2 | NA | TGTGCCAGCAGCTTAGGGGCAGGGCTCTTCTACGAGCAGTACTTC | CASSLGAGLFYEQYF